These 19 T cell receptor beta chains originate from one sample sequenced in a study of blood T cell repertoires in COVID-19. The method was immunoSEQ multiplex PCR; TCRdb's version includes in-frame clones alone and lacks a portion of them. The table has about 220,000 clones, about 85% seen once. Sequenced sample: peripheral blood. The receptors here all came from a man aged 45-65 years who had recovered from COVID-19.

The chain has TRBV3-1 (or the pseudogene TRBV3-2) and TRBJ2-7, with 8 bases lining up with TRBD2. The CDR3 has 16 amino acids. Trimming removed 0 bases from V and 10 bases from J; junction bases left unmatched: 14. The germline gives CDR1 LGHDT, CDR2 YNNKEL (reference sequence). The chain's CDR3 is CASSQDPSPGLVYQYF. The CDR3 coding sequence is TGTGCCAGCAGCCAAGATCCCTCCCCGGGACTAGTTTATCAGTACTTC.

The chain couples TRBV28 to TRBJ2-7; 8 bases align to TRBD1. J lost 1 base, V lost 6 bases, and 8 bases had no gene match. Germline assignment: CDR1 MDHEN and CDR2 SYDVKM. This CDR3 has 15 amino acids. The CDR3, as DNA: TGTGCCAGCAGACCGGACAGGGTGAAGTCCTACGAGCAGTACTTC. It translates to CASRPDRVKSYEQYF.

CDR3: CASSEAGGTDTQYF. The CDR3, as DNA: TGTGCCAGCAGCGAGGCAGGGGGCACAGATACGCAGTATTTT. This chain uses TRBV28 with TRBJ2-3; D is perhaps TRBD1 (6 bases). V was pared by 6 bases and J by 1 base, with 11 bases between. Germline V gene data show CDR1 as MDHEN and CDR2 as SYDVKM. The CDR3 is 14 residues long.

The chain combines TRBV24-1 with TRBJ1-4; 8 bases are shared with TRBD1. Germline CDR1 reads KGHDR; CDR2 reads SFDVKD. V lost 3 bases and J lost 8; bases outside the gene matches: 7. This CDR3 region has 15 residues. CDR3 protein: CATSDAGTGNEKLFF. Here the CDR3 DNA reads TGTGCCACCAGTGATGCCGGGACAGGAAACGAAAAACTGTTTTTT.

The gene calls are TRBV4-1 and TRBJ1-2, with unresolved D. This CDR3 region has 15 residues. V was pared by 0 bases and J by 5 bases, with 13 bases between. Germline V gene sequence: CDR1 MGHRA, CDR2 YSYEKL. The CDR3 loop is CASSQDEAKPYGYTF. The CDR3, as DNA: TGCGCCAGCAGCCAAGATGAAGCAAAACCGTATGGCTACACCTTC.

The rearrangement links TRBV21-1 to TRBJ2-1; the DNA was not used to check the table's D call, TRBD2. TRBV21-1 is flagged as a pseudogene. The CDR3 is 18 amino acids. CDR3: CASSILAGGSDSYNEQFF. The CDR3 DNA reads as TGTGCCAGCAGCATACTAGCGGGGGGGAGCGACTCCTACAATGAGCAGTTCTTC.

The chain carries TRBV10-1 and TRBJ2-5; 11 bases align to TRBD1. Unmatched junction bases numbered 1, after V lost 5 bases and J lost 5 bases. The CDR3 spans 13 residues. In germline, CDR1 is WNHNN, CDR2 SYGVQD (reference sequence). This CDR3 reads CASSWDRGETQYF. The CDR3 DNA is TGCGCCAGCAGTTGGGACAGGGGGGAGACCCAGTACTTC.

The chain combines TRBV30 with TRBJ1-1; TRBD1 aligns across 9 bases. This CDR3 is built from 17 residues. V trimming: 3 bases; J trimming: 4 bases; junction bases outside the gene matches: 15. Germline lookup yields CDR1 GTSNPN and CDR2 SVGIG (reference sequence). CDR3 in DNA: TGTGCCTGGAGGAATACCGGGACAGGGATCTGGGGCACTGAAGCTTTCTTT. Amino acids: CAWRNTGTGIWGTEAFF.

The CDR3 nucleotides are TGTGCCAGCAGCGTGGGGCCAACAACACCCTACCAAGAGACCCAGTACTTC. Its translation is CASSVGPTTPYQETQYF. The chain has TRBV9 and TRBJ2-5; tentatively, D is TRBD1 (5 bases). The CDR3 length is 17 residues. Germline V lookup: CDR1 SGDLS, CDR2 YYNGEE. V lost 2 bases, J lost 0 bases, and 17 bases lay in between.

J is TRBJ2-2 and V is TRBV27, with D perhaps TRBD2 (5 bases). Trimming stripped 6 bases from V and 4 bases from J, with 18 bases between. This CDR3 region has 16 residues. The germline V gene encodes CDR1 MNHEY and CDR2 SMNVEV (reference sequence). The CDR3 loop is CASRRSTNARTGELFF. Written as DNA, the CDR3 is TGTGCCAGCAGGCGCTCGACTAACGCCCGCACCGGGGAGCTGTTTTTT.

The rearrangement uses TRBV28 and TRBJ1-5, with TRBD1 matching 7 bases. The trim removed 6 bases at V and 8 bases at J, leaving 10 bases unmatched. The germline V gene has CDR1 MDHEN and CDR2 SYDVKM. The CDR3 loop spans 14 amino acids. CDR3 sequence reads: CASSPMTGLEPQHF. CDR3 nucleotide sequence: TGTGCCAGCAGCCCGATGACAGGGCTGGAGCCCCAGCATTTT. Complete variable domain (other parts from reference TRBV28 and TRBJ1-5): DVKVTQSSRYLVKRTGEKVFLECVQDMDHENMFWYRQDPGLGLRLIYFSYDVKMKEKGDIPEGYSVSREKKERFSLILESASTNQTSMYLCASSPMTGLEPQHFGDGTRLSIL.

The chain has TRBV7-8 and TRBJ1-5; TRBD1 matches at 7 bases. CDR1 is SGHVS and CDR2 is FQNEAQ in the germline V gene. There are 16 residues in the CDR3. V lost 5 bases to trimming and J lost 4 bases; unmatched junction nucleotides: 11. The CDR3 loop reads CASSQASTGLNQPQHF. In DNA form, the CDR3 reads TGTGCCAGCAGCCAAGCCTCGACAGGGTTAAATCAGCCCCAGCATTTT.

The V and J genes are TRBV7-9 and TRBJ2-1; 10 bases are a match to TRBD1. Looked up from germline, CDR1 is SEHNR and CDR2 is FQNEAQ (reference sequence). This CDR3 comprises 13 residues. Trimming took 5 bases from V and 9 from J; bases not matched to a gene: 4. CDR3: CASSQGQGSEQFF. DNA of the CDR3: TGTGCCAGCAGCCAGGGACAGGGGAGTGAGCAGTTCTTC.

This sequence joins TRBV11-2 and TRBJ2-1, with 10 bases identical to TRBD2. J gave up 10 bases and V 1 base, and 10 bases lay outside the gene matches. Germline V CDR1 and CDR2: SGHAT, FQNNGV. This CDR3 has 16 amino acids. The chain's CDR3 is CASSLGPSSGRGEQFF. The CDR3 nucleotides are TGTGCCAGCAGCTTAGGCCCCTCTAGCGGGAGAGGGGAGCAGTTCTTC. The variable domain in full, with the rest retrieved from reference TRBV11-2 and TRBJ2-1, is EAGVAQSPRYKIIEKRQSVAFWCNPISGHATLYWYQQILGQGPKLLIQFQNNGVVDDSQLPKDRFSAERLKGVDSTLKIQPAKLEDSAVYLCASSLGPSSGRGEQFFGPGTRLTVL.

The chain combines TRBV7-2 with TRBJ2-3, with TRBD1 identical over 7 bases. Trimming at V came to 5 bases and at J to 7 bases, leaving 12 bases not matched to a gene. Germline-derived CDR1 and CDR2 are SGHTA and FQGNSA. The CDR3 is 15 amino acids. The CDR3 coding sequence is TGTGCCAGCAGCACTACAGGGGCGTCCTCGAATACGCAGTATTTT. Amino acid sequence: CASSTTGASSNTQYF.

This chain links TRBV12-5 with TRBJ2-1, with TRBD1 matching 11 bases. CDR1 is LGHNT and CDR2 is FRNRAP in the germline V gene. This CDR3 has 15 residues. Unmatched junction bases numbered 8, after V lost 5 bases and J lost 8 bases. CDR3 loop: CASGKGQGVVHEQFF. CDR3 bases: TGTGCTAGTGGTAAGGGACAGGGGGTAGTTCATGAGCAGTTCTTC.

The rearrangement uses TRBV20-1 and TRBJ2-1, with unresolved D. V lost 5 bases and J 12 bases, leaving 11 bases between the germline ends. Looked up from germline, CDR1 is DFQATT and CDR2 is SNEGSKA (reference sequence). This CDR3 is built from 10 residues. CDR3 sequence reads: CSAPLSGQFF. The CDR3 DNA sequence: TGCAGTGCTCCCCTATCGGGGCAGTTCTTC.

This clone is a singleton in its sample. The chain recombines TRBV5-6 with TRBJ2-3, with 13 bases fitting TRBD2. With 4 bases clipped from V and 4 bases from J, the junction kept 9 bases outside the gene matches. Germline assignment: CDR1 SGHDT and CDR2 YYEEEE. This CDR3 is 17 amino acids long. CDR3 protein: CASSLRLAGGGADTQYF. The DNA for the CDR3 is TGTGCCAGCAGCCTCCGACTAGCGGGAGGTGGCGCAGATACGCAGTATTTT. Filled out from reference TRBV5-6 and TRBJ2-3, the complete variable domain reads DAGVTQSPTHLIKTRGQQVTLRCSPKSGHDTVSWYQQALGQGPQFIFQYYEEEERQRGNFPDRFSGHQFPNYSSELNVNALLLGDSALYLCASSLRLAGGGADTQYFGPGTRLTVL.

The sample holds one count of this clone. The V call is TRBV5-1, the J call TRBJ2-3, with 8 nucleotides matching TRBD1. The trim removed 1 base at V and 0 bases at J, leaving 13 bases unmatched. From germline, CDR1 is SGHRS and CDR2 YFSETQ. CDR3 length: 19 amino acids. The CDR3 region is CASSLRPQGARPSTDTQYF. The DNA of the CDR3 is TGCGCCAGCAGCTTGAGGCCCCAGGGGGCGAGACCTAGCACAGATACGCAGTATTTT.